The 15 T cell receptor beta chains below were found in one sample sequenced in a study of cytomegalovirus exposure and HLA in healthy donors (dated 2017 in TCRdb). Library creation used the immunoSEQ multiplex PCR assay. For the multiplex PCR, a mixture combining 60 forward primers for TCR Vbeta segments and 13 reverse primers for TCR Jbeta segments was used. TCRdb obtained this table from immuneACCESS and retained in-frame rearrangements with V and J assigned. These tables miss some clones; where compared with another copy, unresolved V genes account for less than half of the shortfall, and the remainder is unexplained. For this sample the table gives roughly 180,000 clones, of which approximately 80% were detected only once. The biggest ten clones account for about 1.3% of the sample. Material: PBMCs. These receptors came from a man aged 25 to 40 in good health and CMV-seronegative.

This clone was seen a handful of times. The chain links TRBV10-3 to TRBJ2-5; 7 bases are a match to TRBD1. The DNA end favors TRBJ2-7, so the J call may be wrong. Per the germline V gene, CDR1 is ENHRY and CDR2 is SYGVKD. The CDR3 runs to 14 residues. For the CDR3, the DNA is TGTGCCATCAGTGGTCAGGGGGACTCCTACGAGCAGTACTTC. Encoded protein: CAISGQGDSYEQYF.

In this sample, this clone turned up a few times. This chain joins TRBV29-1 and TRBJ2-2; 9 bases align to TRBD2. The J segment lost 7 bases and the V segment lost 5 bases, leaving 8 bases of the junction unmatched. The length of the CDR3 is 14 residues. The germline V gene encodes CDR1 SQVTM and CDR2 ANQGSEA. The CDR3 loop is CSVPAGGVNGELFF. For the CDR3, the DNA is TGCAGCGTTCCAGCGGGGGGAGTTAACGGGGAGCTGTTTTTT.

This chain joins TRBV7-6 and TRBJ2-1, with TRBD2 matching 7 bases. The CDR3 totals 16 residues. The junction had 9 bases not matched to a gene; V was cut back by 4 bases and J by 3 bases. The V gene's germline CDR1 is SGHVS and CDR2 FNYEAQ. In DNA, the CDR3 is TGTGCCAGCAGCTACCCCCCTCGCGGGAGCTACAATGAGCAGTTCTTC. As protein: CASSYPPRGSYNEQFF. Full variable domain (missing parts from reference TRBV7-6 and TRBJ2-1): GAGVSQSPRYKVTKRGQDVALRCDPISGHVSLYWYRQALGQGPEFLTYFNYEAQQDKSGLPNDRFSAERPEGSISTLTIQRTEQRDSAMYRCASSYPPRGSYNEQFFGPGTRLTVL.

This clone was observed once. The rearrangement uses TRBV11-2 and TRBJ2-3; D unclear. This CDR3 is 16 amino acids long. Germline lookup yields CDR1 SGHAT and CDR2 FQNNGV. V was shortened by 1 base and J by 3 bases, with 14 bases between the two germline ends. The CDR3 DNA reads as TGTGCCAGCAGCTTAGTTTTTCAGGTTCGGACAGATACGCAGTATTTT. This encodes CASSLVFQVRTDTQYF.

The V and J genes are TRBV18 and TRBJ2-6; D gene ambiguous. This CDR3 spans 16 amino acids. V was pared by 5 bases and J by 3 bases, with 14 bases between. Germline lookup yields CDR1 KGHSH and CDR2 LQKENI. The CDR3 nucleotides read TGTGCCAGCTCAACCCGAATAGAACGTGGGGCCAACGTCCTGACTTTC. It encodes CASSTRIERGANVLTF.

This chain joins TRBV27 and TRBJ1-2; the D is unclear. V was clipped by 7 bases and J by 0 bases, with 9 bases between them. The CDR3 is 13 residues long. Per the germline V gene, CDR1 is MNHEY and CDR2 is SMNVEV (reference sequence). The DNA for the CDR3 is TGTGCCAGCAAGAACATAACTAACTATGGCTACACCTTC. Translated: CASKNITNYGYTF.

The V gene is TRBV19, the J gene TRBJ1-5; D unclear. Germline assignment: CDR1 LNHDA and CDR2 SQIVND (reference sequence). V was shortened by 2 bases and J by 6 bases, with 8 bases between the two germline ends. There are 13 residues in the CDR3. The CDR3 spells CASSIQEGQPQHF. DNA for the CDR3: TGTGCCAGTAGTATACAGGAGGGTCAGCCCCAGCATTTT.

V usage is TRBV5-4 and J usage is TRBJ2-1, with 9 bases fitting TRBD1. The CDR3 is made up of 13 amino acids. V gave up 5 bases and J gave up 9 bases; unmatched junction bases: 6. The germline gives CDR1 SGHNT, CDR2 YYREEE (reference sequence). In DNA, the CDR3 is TGTGCCAGCAGACAGGGGGCGATCGGTGAGCAGTTCTTC. Translation gives CASRQGAIGEQFF.

This chain uses TRBV2 with TRBJ1-1; the match to TRBD1 covers 9 bases. The CDR3 length is 16 residues. From germline, CDR1 is SNHLY and CDR2 FYNNEI. With 6 bases clipped from V and 0 bases from J, the junction kept 8 bases outside the gene matches. The CDR3 protein is CASRGRDRVMNTEAFF. Written as DNA, the CDR3 is TGTGCCAGCAGAGGCCGGGACAGGGTCATGAACACTGAAGCTTTCTTT.

The gene calls are TRBV5-1 and TRBJ2-7; D unclear. V lost 5 bases and J lost 0, with 3 bases in between. CDR1 is SGHRS, CDR2 YFSETQ, per germline. This CDR3 region has 11 residues. This CDR3 is CASSYSYEQYF. The CDR3 DNA sequence: TGCGCCAGCAGTTACTCCTACGAGCAGTACTTC.

This sequence joins TRBV11-2 and TRBJ2-1; D may be TRBD1 (5 bases). V was shortened by 1 base and J by 8 bases, with 12 bases between the two germline ends. The germline V gene encodes CDR1 SGHAT and CDR2 FQNNGV. The CDR3 loop spans 14 amino acids. The CDR3 loop reads CASSLGSGKDEQFF. The CDR3 bases are TGTGCCAGCAGCTTAGGGTCAGGGAAGGATGAGCAGTTCTTC.

CDR3 in DNA: TGTGCCAGTAGTCCCGGGACAGGGTGGGGAGAGACCCAGTACTTC. This translates into CASSPGTGWGETQYF. The chain carries TRBV19 and TRBJ2-5, with 9 nucleotides matching TRBD1. In germline, CDR1 is LNHDA, CDR2 SQIVND (reference sequence). The V gene end was trimmed by 5 bases and the J gene end by 4 bases; junction bases not matched to a gene: 8. This CDR3 comprises 15 residues.

The V gene is TRBV30, the J gene TRBJ1-6, with 8 bases identical to TRBD1. Germline V gives CDR1 GTSNPN, CDR2 SVGIG (reference sequence). The CDR3 runs 15 residues. Trimming cost V 5 bases and J 6 bases; bases outside gene matches: 9. CDR3 region: CAWALRGLPNSPLHF. In nucleotides, the CDR3 is TGTGCCTGGGCCCTCAGGGGGCTCCCTAATTCACCCCTCCACTTT.

This sequence joins TRBV7-9 and TRBJ2-1, with 13 bases fitting TRBD2. Trimming at V came to 4 bases and at J to 7 bases, leaving 4 bases not matched to a gene. Germline-derived CDR1 and CDR2 are SEHNR and FQNEAQ (reference sequence). CDR3 length equals 15 residues. The CDR3 DNA is TGTGCCAGCAGCTACTGGACTAGCGGGAGTAATGAGCAGTTCTTC. Protein sequence: CASSYWTSGSNEQFF. Full variable domain (outside the CDR3, taken from reference TRBV7-9 and TRBJ2-1): DTGVSQNPRHKITKRGQNVTFRCDPISEHNRLYWYRQTLGQGPEFLTYFQNEAQLEKSRLLSDRFSAERPKGSFSTLEIQRTEQGDSAMYLCASSYWTSGSNEQFFGPGTRLTVL.

This clone was observed once. J is TRBJ2-5 and V is TRBV18, with D possibly TRBD1 on 5 matching bases. V gave up 5 bases and J gave up 1 base, with 8 bases separating them. Germline V gene data show CDR1 as KGHSH and CDR2 as LQKENI. The CDR3 covers 13 residues. CDR3 in DNA: TGTGCCAGCTCATCGACAGCCCAAGAGACCCAGTACTTC. Its translation is CASSSTAQETQYF.